This T cell receptor beta chain was sequenced in a study of blood T cell repertoires in COVID-19. Study-wide background: COVID-19 samples from acute and convalescent phases originated in the United States, Italy and Spain. Nucleic acid was either cDNA or gDNA, and it came from T cells, B-cell-depleted T cells, or PBMCs.

Study processing details: Counts of nucleated cells, estimated from reference gene primer amplification, were obtained. Assay used: immunoSEQ multiplex PCR; TCRdb lists only in-frame clones, some missing. The D gene and trimming were derived from the DNA, and the V and J assignments and clone size from that table. Here the sample spans 130,000 to 150,000 clones, 87% being singletons. The V gene's germline CDR1 is GTSNPN and CDR2 SVGIG (reference sequence). V trimming: 4 bases; J trimming: 4 bases; junction bases outside the gene matches: 15. The CDR3 contains 16 residues. By share, this clone ranks as medium-sized.

The TCR comes from a woman between 45 and 65 years old with acute or convalescent COVID-19. Sequencing used peripheral blood. V is TRBV30 and J is TRBJ1-2; 7 bases match TRBD1. CDR3 DNA: TGTGCCTGGACGCCGACCTCGGACAGGATGGTCTATGGCTACACCTTC. Its translation is CAWTPTSDRMVYGYTF.